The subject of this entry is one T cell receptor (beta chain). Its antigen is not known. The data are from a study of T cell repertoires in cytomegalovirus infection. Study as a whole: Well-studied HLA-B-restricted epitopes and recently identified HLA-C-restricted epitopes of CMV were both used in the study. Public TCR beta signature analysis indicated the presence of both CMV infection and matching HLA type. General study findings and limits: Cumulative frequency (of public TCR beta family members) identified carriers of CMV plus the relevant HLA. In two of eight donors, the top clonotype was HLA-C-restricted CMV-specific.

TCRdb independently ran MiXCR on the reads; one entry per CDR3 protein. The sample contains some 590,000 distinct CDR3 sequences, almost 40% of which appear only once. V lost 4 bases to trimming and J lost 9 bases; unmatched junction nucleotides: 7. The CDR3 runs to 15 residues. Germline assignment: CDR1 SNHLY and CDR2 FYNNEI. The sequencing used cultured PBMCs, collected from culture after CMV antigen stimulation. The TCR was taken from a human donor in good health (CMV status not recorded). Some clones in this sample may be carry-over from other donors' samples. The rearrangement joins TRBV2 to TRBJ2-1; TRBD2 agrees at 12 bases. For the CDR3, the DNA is TGTGCCAGCAGTGCGACTAGCGGGAGTATTAGTGAGCAGTTCTTC. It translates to CASSATSGSISEQFF.